This TCR beta chain was sequenced in a study of CD8 T cells in Susac syndrome. Points from the study as a whole: By the study's own acknowledgment, its TCR sequencing and HLA analysis included relatively few individuals.

Reverse transcription used about 0.45 to 1 ug RNA and random hexamers. The amplification used immunoSEQ multiplex PCR on TCR beta CDR3; it spanned 54 Vbeta and 13 Jbeta. TCRdb re-derived calls from the immunoSEQ multiplex PCR reads in MiXCR, one entry per CDR3 protein. Of about 180,000 distinct CDR3 sequences listed, approximately 94% are singletons. This clonotype was observed once. As yet, its antigen is unknown. CD8+ and CD4+ T cells circulating in blood were sequenced for TCR beta. Both CD4+ and CD8+ T cells were negatively isolated, and TEMRA cells underwent FACS enrichment. The germline V and J ends were trimmed by 4 bases and 1 base, with 10 bases remaining between them. There are 14 residues in the CDR3. In germline, CDR1 is SEHNR, CDR2 FQNEAQ (reference sequence).

V gene TRBV7-9 combines with J gene TRBJ1-1; no clear D gene. The clonotype was recovered from a human donor with multiple sclerosis. The sample comprised CD4+ T cells from PBMCs. CDR3 sequence: CASSSRAPNTEAFF. The DNA of the CDR3 is TGTGCCAGCAGCTCTCGGGCCCCGAACACTGAAGCTTTCTTT.